This T cell receptor (beta chain) was sequenced during a study of blood T cells in healthy people across ages. A sample-barcoded 5' primer and a J-beta primer mix were used in a second PCR of about 7 to 11 cycles. Each of the cDNA molecules was tagged by a template-switch adaptor with 12 random nucleotides. All samples yielded 2.5 million or more CDR3-containing paired-end reads. Via MiXCR, TCRdb re-called the 5' RACE reads, giving one row per CDR3 protein. Of some 1,800,000 distinct CDR3 sequences in the sample, about two fifths were seen once. This clonotype has just a few counts. Germline V lookup: CDR1 MNHNY, CDR2 SVGAGI (reference sequence). The CDR3 spans 14 residues. Deletions cut 7 bases from V and 4 bases from J, with 14 bases between.

Sequencing was done on a sample of blood. V and J are TRBV6-6 and TRBJ1-5; TRBD1 is a possible D gene (6 bases). The source is a human donor in good health. In nucleotides, the CDR3 is TGTGCCAGCAACACCGGAGGGGGGAATCAGCCCCAGCATTTT. Its translation is CASNTGGGNQPQHF.